Shown below are 25 T cell receptor beta chains from a single sample sequenced in a study of tumor-infiltrating lymphocytes in primary liver carcinoma (dated by TCRdb to the late 2010s). Without any cell sorting, total RNA and DNA were extracted together from around 20-30 mg of bulk tissue using the AllPrep DNA/RNA mini kit. The listed sequencing device is Illumina HiSeq 2500. A constant-region primer and ProtoScript II reverse transcriptase were used to reverse-transcribe TCRbeta-specific cDNA from about 530 ng total RNA. Three nested multiplex PCR rounds, following a slightly modified ARM-PCR procedure, were used to build the TCRbeta libraries. Multiplex TRBV1-TRBV30 forward primers and a Cbeta reverse primer were used in the first two PCR rounds, each of which was run for 10 to 11 cycles. TCRdb took the public reads, trimmed them with fastp at Q25, ran MiXCR for clone calling and kept in-frame beta chains. Each record represents a unique CDR3 protein, reported with the most common genes and DNA among its rows. The sample yields about 50,000 distinct CDR3 sequences; 60% to 80% were counted once. Around 24% of the sample goes to the ten largest clones.

The sequencing input was liver tumor tissue from sampling region 5. The sample's cell subset or site label, in plain terms: tumor region T5, tumor centre. These receptors were obtained from a man aged 35-49 years with primary liver carcinoma and hepatitis B virus infection.

With regard to this clonotype: One junction end does not reproduce the germline sequence, and a read error may be involved. The chain uses TRBV10-2 and TRBJ1-2; unclear D gene. The germline CDR1 and CDR2 sequences are WSHSY and SAAADI. The CDR3 sequence is 13 residues long. CDR3 residues: CASSLLKDYGCSF. In nucleotides, the CDR3 is TGCGCCAGCAGTCTCCTGAAGGACTATGGCTGCAGCTTC.

Worth noting for this clonotype: One end of the junction does not line up with germline, which may come from a read error. The V call is TRBV7-9, the J call TRBJ1-4; D uncertain. The CDR3 has 15 amino acids. Germline assignment: CDR1 SEHNR and CDR2 FQNEAQ (reference sequence). The CDR3 is CATSSRMWVNEKLFF. As DNA, the CDR3 is TGTGCCACCAGCTCCCGAATGTGGGTAAATGAAAAACTGTTTTTT.

This clonotype was counted between two and nine times. The chain joins TRBV4-3 to TRBJ1-4, with D unresolved. The germline gives CDR1 LGHNA, CDR2 YSLEER. The CDR3 extends over 16 amino acids. V was cut by 3 bases and J by 5 bases, with 16 bases left in between. CDR3 protein: CASSQDTAVLNEKLFF. CDR3 sequence (DNA): TGCGCCAGCAGCCAGGATACCGCGGTCCTCAATGAAAAACTGTTTTTT.

As for this clonotype: Germline is not matched at one junction end, which may reflect a read error. The chain recombines TRBV6-1 with TRBJ2-5; 7 nucleotides match TRBD1. The CDR3 contains 13 residues. Germline values: CDR1 MNHNS, CDR2 SASEGT. The CDR3 region is CACSRGGRETQYF. The DNA of the CDR3 is TGTGCCTGCAGTAGAGGGGGCCGGGAGACCCAGTACTTC.

Concerning this clonotype itself: An end of the junction does not agree with germline; a read error may underlie this. The J gene is TRBJ1-5, the V gene TRBV11-2; D perhaps matches TRBD1 (6 bases). Germline V CDR1 and CDR2: SGHAT, FQNNGV. CDR3 size: 17 residues. CDR3 residues: CPSSLVVVTGSNQPQHF. For the CDR3, the DNA is TGTCCCAGCAGCTTAGTAGTGGTAACAGGGAGCAATCAGCCCCAGCACTTT.

Comment on this clonotype: At one of its ends the junction is not consistent with the germline gene, which may arise from a read error. The chain recombines TRBV7-8 with TRBJ2-3, with D perhaps TRBD2 (7 bases). This CDR3 has 16 residues. CDR1 and CDR2 (germline): SGHVS, FQNEAQ. CDR3 coding DNA: TGTGCCAACAACTCAACAAGGGGGGGATATTCGGATACCCAGTATTTT. It translates to CANNSTRGGYSDTQYF.

About this clonotype itself: No conserved phenylalanine or tryptophan is present at the end of the CDR3, so a read error is the likely explanation. The gene calls are TRBV11-1 and TRBJ2-3, with D tentatively TRBD1 or TRBD2 (5 bases each). Germline CDR1 SGHAT, CDR2 FQDESV (reference sequence). The CDR3 loop spans 19 amino acids. CDR3 nucleotide sequence: TGTGTCAGCAGCTCTGGGGGAAACTCTGTTGGAGCCCGCACAGATACGCAGTATTCT. Amino acids: CVSSSGGNSVGARTDTQYS.

In the case of this clonotype: Since no conserved phenylalanine or tryptophan closes the CDR3, a read error is the likely cause. This chain's CDR3 is CPSSLEVSQETQYL. The CDR3 region has the DNA TGTCCCAGCAGCTTGGAGGTTAGCCAAGAGACCCAGTACCTC. V and J are TRBV5-6 and TRBJ2-5, with D possibly matching TRBD2 (5 bases). Germline V gene sequence: CDR1 SGHDT, CDR2 YYEEEE. CDR3 length equals 14 residues.

As regards this clonotype: Possible read error: a much larger clone is one base away. This likely comes from a read error, as the CDR3 has no conserved phenylalanine or tryptophan at its end. V is TRBV28 and J is TRBJ2-7; D not certain. The V end lost 3 bases, the J end lost 0 bases, and 9 bases lay between the germline ends. Germline V gene lookup returns CDR1 MDHEN and CDR2 SYDVKM. CDR3 length: 14 residues. The CDR3 region is CASSFQVNSYEQYL. DNA of the CDR3: TGTGCCAGCAGTTTCCAGGTAAACTCCTACGAGCAGTACCTC.

About this clonotype: Its ends do not fully match the called genes, so a read error is possible. This chain joins TRBV11-2 and TRBJ1-5, with D possibly being TRBD1 (6 bases). The CDR3 sequence is 17 residues long. Germline loops: CDR1 SGHAT, CDR2 FQNNGV. CDR3 loop: CDSSLVGVTGSNHPQHF. The CDR3 nucleotides read TGTGACAGCAGCTTAGTAGGGGTAACAGGGAGCAATCATCCTCAGCATTTT.

This clonotype was picked up one time. One end of the junction fails to match germline, which may point to a read error. The chain recombines TRBV6-6 with TRBJ2-3, with TRBD2 matching over 8 bases. The germline V gene has CDR1 MNHNY and CDR2 SVGAGI (reference sequence). The CDR3 consists of 15 residues. For the CDR3, the DNA is TGTGCTAGCAGTTGCGTAGCGGGAAACACAGATACGCAGTATTTT. Its protein product is CASSCVAGNTDTQYF.

Details on this clonotype: One junction end does not reproduce the germline sequence, and a read error may be involved. The V gene is TRBV11-1, the J gene TRBJ2-1, with TRBD2 matching 7 bases. The V gene's germline CDR1 is SGHAT and CDR2 FQDESV (reference sequence). This CDR3 region has 18 residues. CDR3 amino acids: CASSSRSLTGGSYNGQFF. The CDR3 nucleotides are TGTGCCAGCAGCTCAAGATCCCTAACGGGAGGATCCTACAATGGGCAGTTCTTC.

With respect to this clonotype: The junction shows a germline mismatch at one end, possibly a read error. The J gene is TRBJ2-7, the V gene TRBV11-2, with TRBD2 matching 7 bases. This CDR3 region has 16 residues. Germline CDR1 SGHAT, CDR2 FQNNGV. The CDR3 DNA reads TGTGCCAACAGCCATGGGATTAGCGGGCTAGCCTACGAGCAGTACTTC. This gives the protein CANSHGISGLAYEQYF.

On this clonotype: One end of the junction varies from germline; a read error may be responsible. The chain employs TRBV11-2 and TRBJ2-7, with TRBD2 identical over 14 bases. The CDR3 length is 18 residues. The germline CDR1 and CDR2 sequences are SGHAT and FQNNGV. In DNA, the CDR3 is TGTGCCAGCAGCTCTGAAGTGACTAGCGGGAGGGCTTCCTACGATCAGTACTTC. The encoded protein is CASSSEVTSGRASYDQYF.

V usage is TRBV5-1 and J usage is TRBJ2-1; D is possibly TRBD2 (6 bases). The CDR3 totals 15 residues. The V end lost 6 bases, the J end lost 6 bases, and 19 bases lay between the germline ends. Germline CDR1 is SGHRS and CDR2 is YFSETQ. CDR3 DNA: TGCGCCAGCAACACCCTAGAGGGAGGCCCCAATGAGCAGTTCTTC. This codes for CASNTLEGGPNEQFF. Based on the CDR3 plus reference TRBV5-1 and TRBJ2-1, the full variable domain is KAGVTQTPRYLIKTRGQQVTLSCSPISGHRSVSWYQQTPGQGLQFLFEYFSETQRNKGNFPGRFSGRQFSNSRSEMNVSTLELGDSALYLCASNTLEGGPNEQFFGPGTRLTVL.

By proportion, this clonotype is medium-sized. The chain is built from TRBV29-1 and TRBJ2-5; 7 bases map to TRBD1. This CDR3 is 11 amino acids long. The germline CDR1 and CDR2 sequences are SQVTM and ANQGSEA. As DNA, the CDR3 is TGCGGGGGAAATGCAGGGGGGACCCAGTACTTC. Amino acids: CGGNAGGTQYF.

V is TRBV10-2 and J is TRBJ2-3, with a weak D call TRBD2 (6 bases). The CDR3 sequence is 13 residues long. Deletions cut 7 bases from V and 10 bases from J, with 18 bases between. Germline-derived CDR1 and CDR2 are WSHSY and SAAADI. The CDR3 loop is CASIVLSSEAQYF. CDR3 DNA sequence: TGCGCCAGCATTGTCCTCTCTAGCGAAGCGCAGTATTTT.

Of note for this clonotype: The junction and the germline gene differ at one end; a read error may be behind it. The chain employs TRBV11-3 and TRBJ2-7, with a possible D match to TRBD1 (5 bases). Per the germline V gene, CDR1 is SGHNT and CDR2 is YENEEA. The CDR3 consists of 15 residues. The CDR3 sequence is CVSNFDGWGGHEQYF. CDR3 in DNA: TGTGTCAGCAACTTTGATGGATGGGGCGGCCACGAGCAGTACTTC.

Note on this clonotype: An end of the junction differs from the germline gene, which may be a read error. This chain joins TRBV6-6 and TRBJ2-5, with 8 bases identical to TRBD2. CDR3 size: 15 residues. Germline assignment: CDR1 MNHNY and CDR2 SVGAGI (reference sequence). CDR3 in DNA: TGTGCCAGCAGTTACACAAGGGCGGGAGGAGAGATCCAGTGCTTC. Translated: CASSYTRAGGEIQCF.

As regards this clonotype: Its ends do not fully match the called genes, so a read error is possible. This rearrangement joins TRBV11-1 to TRBJ2-2; possible D gene TRBD2, 5 bases. The CDR3 covers 13 residues. CDR1 and CDR2 (germline): SGHAT, FQDESV (reference sequence). CDR3 sequence reads: CASSFWETAELLF. The DNA for the CDR3 is TGTGCCAGCAGCTTTTGGGAGACCGCGGAGCTGTTGTTT.

Of note for this clonotype: Sequence at one end of the junction differs from germline and may be a read error. The chain links TRBV11-2 to TRBJ2-6; TRBD2 might be the D (6 bases). The CDR3 totals 21 residues. Germline V gene sequence: CDR1 SGHAT, CDR2 FQNNGV. CDR3 protein: CASCMGGDKGISLSGANVLAF. CDR3 bases: TGTGCCAGCTGCATGGGGGGAGACAAGGGCATTTCCCTCTCTGGGGCCAACGTCCTGGCTTTC.

This clonotype counts as medium-sized. Written as DNA, the CDR3 is TGTGCCAGCAGGCCACAGGGGGCGTATTTCCACGAGCAGTACTTC. Translated, it gives CASRPQGAYFHEQYF. The rearrangement uses TRBV6-5 and TRBJ2-7; 9 bases are a match to TRBD1. After removal of 6 bases from V and 5 bases from J, the junction contained 11 bases not matched to a gene. This CDR3 has 15 amino acids. CDR1 is MNHEY, CDR2 SVGAGI, per germline.

Worth noting for this clonotype: At one boundary the junction diverges from the germline segment, which might be a read error. The chain recombines TRBV29-1 with TRBJ2-7, with 7 bases that match TRBD1. This CDR3 is built from 13 residues. Per the germline V gene, CDR1 is SQVTM and CDR2 is ANQGSEA. The CDR3 DNA is TGCAGCGTCGCCCCGACAGGGTTCCACGAGCAGTACTTT. It translates to CSVAPTGFHEQYF.

V usage is TRBV11-2 and J usage is TRBJ2-1, with D hard to call. This CDR3 has 12 amino acids. The ends were cut back, 8 bases at V and 8 bases at J, with 13 bases in the middle. Germline V gene data show CDR1 as SGHAT and CDR2 as FQNNGV. The CDR3: CASLRSWDEQFF. In DNA, the CDR3 is TGTGCCAGCCTCAGGAGCTGGGATGAGCAGTTCTTC.

The table lists this clonotype with many counts. The chain links TRBV5-1 to TRBJ2-3; 9 bases are a match to TRBD2. The CDR3 consists of 17 residues. The junction had 12 bases not matched to a gene; V was cut back by 4 bases and J by 3 bases. Germline V gene sequence: CDR1 SGHRS, CDR2 YFSETQ. CDR3 in DNA: TGCGCCAGCAGCCCCCTGGGAGCGGGAGGCGGGACAGATACGCAGTATTTT. This encodes CASSPLGAGGGTDTQYF.